This T cell receptor beta chain derives from a study of shared clonotypes between healthy human individuals. Whole-study results and caveats: Rarefaction exposed incomplete sorted-subset sequencing despite large depth.

This clone was counted many times. Its antigen is still unknown. The CDR3 has 15 amino acids. CDR1 and CDR2 from the germline V gene are LNHNV and YYDKDF (reference sequence). Trimming took off 1 base at V and 0 bases at J, with 9 bases between the two ends. Generated by immunoSEQ multiplex PCR, the TCRdb table keeps only in-frame clones and is missing some. Here the sample spans about 360,000 clones, roughly 70% being singletons. The chain uses TRBV15 and TRBJ2-5; maybe TRBD1 (6 bases). The sequence was obtained from a man in his thirties or forties in good health. Material for sequencing was memory CD4+ T cells sorted from blood. The subset: CD45RA-negative fraction. The CDR3 is CATSRARTDQETQYF. CDR3 coding DNA: TGTGCCACCAGCAGAGCTAGGACAGACCAAGAGACCCAGTACTTC.